This T cell receptor (beta chain) was recovered during a study of beta chain features in type 1 diabetes. TCRB transcripts that were expressed got sequenced, as all of the isolated RNA had been reverse transcribed. The average output of naive, central memory and regulatory T cell samples was 3.6 million or so reads. Profiled with immunoSEQ multiplex PCR; TCRdb holds only in-frame clones, not every one. Of about 220,000 clones detected, 11% appear once; the ten largest clones hold 1% to 1.5%. Points on this clone: The antigen is undetermined.

General study findings and limits: A PCR bias possibly favoring shorter templates would apply equally to patients and controls. Naive, central memory and Treg TCRB repertoires appeared more alike in patients than in healthy donors.

V gave up 0 bases and J gave up 7 bases; unmatched junction bases: 9. The CDR3 sequence is 16 residues long. The germline gives CDR1 LNHNV, CDR2 YYDKDF (reference sequence). The sequence came from a man in his late teens or twenties in good health. Sequenced input: central memory CD4+ T cells from blood. The chain employs TRBV15 and TRBJ2-7, with 10 bases identical to TRBD2. The CDR3 nucleotides are TGTGCCACCAGCAGAGATACTAGCGGGACCCCAGGAGAGCAGTACTTC. It specifies CATSRDTSGTPGEQYF.